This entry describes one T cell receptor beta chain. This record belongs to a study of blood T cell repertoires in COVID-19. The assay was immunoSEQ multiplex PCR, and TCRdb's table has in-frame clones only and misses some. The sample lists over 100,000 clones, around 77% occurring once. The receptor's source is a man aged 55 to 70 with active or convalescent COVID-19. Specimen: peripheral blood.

The CDR3 DNA is TGTGCCACCAGCAGAGGGCTAGCGCTCTCAAATGAGCAGTTCTTC. As protein: CATSRGLALSNEQFF. This sequence joins TRBV15 and TRBJ2-1; a weak D match, TRBD2 (6 bases). This CDR3 region has 15 residues. Trimming took 1 base from V and 7 from J, leaving 14 bases between them. Germline V lookup: CDR1 LNHNV, CDR2 YYDKDF (reference sequence).